This T cell receptor (beta chain) comes out of a study of control samples from healthy donors and cancer patients (TCRdb year 2020). The library came from the immunoSEQ multiplex PCR assay. The immuneACCESS repertoire file appears here via TCRdb, limited to in-frame rearrangements. These files lack a portion of the clones; in checked studies, under half of the deficit traces to unresolved V genes, and the cause of the others is not known. Present in this sample are some 250,000 clones, about four fifths of which were seen just once. 10% to 15% of the sample comes from the top ten. As regards this clone: Its antigen is unknown. Base qualities are missing; no much larger clone stands one base away.

Trimming costs V 5 bases and J 7 bases, and their ends lie 14 bases apart. From its cysteine to its phenylalanine, the CDR3 spans 13 amino acids. The kept DNA is CDR3 alone, 39 bases in frame from the first base. Recombination connected TRBV12-3 or TRBV12-4 to TRBJ1-1; a tentative D match to TRBD1 spans 6 bases. The sequence derives from an older woman with lung cancer. The sample comprised PBMCs. For the CDR3, the sequence is CASSLRQEGEAFF. The DNA sequence follows: TGTGCCAGCAGTCTCAGACAGGAGGGTGAAGCTTTCTTT.